The 17 T cell receptor beta chains given below trace back to one sample, sequenced in a study of graft-versus-host responses after intestinal transplantation. Processed graft tissue released its intraepithelial and lamina propria lymphocytes. The method was immunoSEQ multiplex PCR; TCRdb's version includes in-frame clones alone and lacks a portion of them. This sample has some 15,000 clones, with 83% found just once. Here the sequenced sample was ileum tissue, taken around 600 days after intestinal transplantation. The receptor source for this set is a human patient who received an intestinal transplant, so some T cells may come from the graft donor.

The V and J genes are TRBV7-8 and TRBJ1-4; 10 nucleotides align to TRBD1. J gave up 10 bases and V 0 bases, and 2 bases lay outside the gene matches. The length of the CDR3 is 14 residues. The V gene's germline CDR1 is SGHVS and CDR2 FQNEAQ. The CDR3 bases are TGTGCCAGCAGCTTAGCCGGGACAGGGGTAAAACTGTTTTTT. Translating it yields CASSLAGTGVKLFF.

This clone was observed a handful of times. J is TRBJ2-1 and V is TRBV18, with 9 positions matching TRBD2. This CDR3 is 15 amino acids long. J was trimmed by 7 bases and V by 0 bases; bases with no gene match: 4. Germline lookup yields CDR1 KGHSH and CDR2 LQKENI. In nucleotides, the CDR3 is TGTGCCAGCTCACCACCGGGACTAGCTTGGAATGAGCAGTTCTTC. This gives the protein CASSPPGLAWNEQFF.

The chain carries TRBV7-9 and TRBJ1-1; D remains unclear. CDR1 is SEHNR and CDR2 is FQNEAQ in the germline V gene (reference sequence). Trimming removed 4 bases at V and 4 bases at J, with 19 bases between. There are 16 residues in the CDR3. The CDR3 loop reads CASSSYSGPKATEAFF. The CDR3 DNA reads TGTGCCAGCAGCTCCTACTCCGGGCCAAAGGCCACTGAAGCTTTCTTT.

The rearrangement uses TRBV6-4 and TRBJ2-3; D is possibly TRBD1 (6 bases). Between the trimmed V and J ends, which lost 5 bases and 4 bases, there was a span of 19 bases. CDR1 and CDR2 (germline): MRHNA, SNTAGT. The CDR3 covers 16 residues. The DNA of the CDR3 is TGTGCCAGCAGTACAAGGGGGACCGTGAGGGCAGATACGCAGTATTTT. Its protein product is CASSTRGTVRADTQYF.

V is TRBV9 and J is TRBJ2-1; TRBD2 matches at 9 bases. From germline, CDR1 is SGDLS and CDR2 YYNGEE. Germline trimming cut 5 bases from V and 4 bases from J; bases unmatched to any gene: 7. This CDR3 is 15 amino acids long. The CDR3 nucleotides read TGTGCCAGCAGTCCCCTTAGCGGGGGTTACAATGAGCAGTTCTTC. Amino acid sequence: CASSPLSGGYNEQFF.

The rearrangement joins TRBV27 to TRBJ1-2; D is uncertain. The CDR3 contains 16 residues. Germline-derived CDR1 and CDR2 are MNHEY and SMNVEV (reference sequence). With 5 bases removed from V and 4 bases from J, the gap between germline ends came to 20 bases. The CDR3 here is CASSPSGWGDGYGYTF. The CDR3, as DNA: TGTGCCAGCAGTCCCTCCGGCTGGGGTGATGGCTATGGCTACACCTTC.

The chain is built from TRBV30 and TRBJ2-7; 10 bases fit TRBD2. Unmatched junction bases numbered 5, after V lost 0 bases and J lost 3 bases. This CDR3 has 15 amino acids. Germline CDR1 is GTSNPN and CDR2 is SVGIG (reference sequence). CDR3 loop: CAWSVGLAAYYEQYF. The CDR3 bases are TGTGCCTGGAGTGTAGGACTAGCGGCTTACTACGAGCAGTACTTC.

The rearrangement joins TRBV4-2 to TRBJ2-1; 9 bases match TRBD2. J was trimmed by 8 bases and V by 0 bases; bases with no gene match: 8. This CDR3 has 16 amino acids. CDR1 is LGHNA and CDR2 is YNFKEQ in the germline V gene. As DNA, the CDR3 is TGTGCCAGCAGCCAAGAATTTGGGACTAGCTTCCATGAGCAGTTCTTC. It specifies CASSQEFGTSFHEQFF.

The rearrangement links TRBV6-5 to TRBJ2-1; the D gene is possibly TRBD2 (6 bases). V was cut by 2 bases and J by 6 bases, with 11 bases left in between. CDR1 and CDR2 (germline): MNHEY, SVGAGI. This CDR3 is 14 amino acids long. In nucleotides, the CDR3 is TGTGCCAGCAGTTACACACTGGGAGGCAATGAGCAGTTCTTC. It codes for CASSYTLGGNEQFF.

This chain links TRBV5-1 with TRBJ1-2, with D possibly being TRBD1 (6 bases). The germline V gene encodes CDR1 SGHRS and CDR2 YFSETQ. V was trimmed by 1 base and J by 6 bases, leaving 10 bases between them. CDR3 length: 13 residues. CDR3: CASSLLAGDGYTF. The CDR3 DNA sequence: TGCGCCAGCAGCTTGTTGGCAGGGGATGGCTACACCTTC.

This rearrangement joins TRBV7-9 to TRBJ2-2, with 8 bases that match TRBD2. The J segment lost 4 bases and the V segment lost 7 bases, leaving 11 bases of the junction unmatched. This CDR3 has 16 residues. In germline, CDR1 is SEHNR, CDR2 FQNEAQ (reference sequence). CDR3 loop: CASKLLGGAVTGELFF. CDR3 nucleotides: TGTGCCAGCAAGCTGCTCGGGGGGGCGGTCACCGGGGAGCTGTTTTTT.

The chain links TRBV5-6 to TRBJ1-1, with D unresolved. Germline V CDR1 and CDR2: SGHDT, YYEEEE. V lost 5 bases and J 3 bases, leaving 11 bases between the germline ends. The CDR3 extends over 13 amino acids. The DNA for the CDR3 is TGTGCCAGCAGTCGCTTTGAGGACACTGAAGCTTTCTTT. This gives the protein CASSRFEDTEAFF. The full variable domain, rest sourced from reference TRBV5-6 and TRBJ1-1, is DAGVTQSPTHLIKTRGQQVTLRCSPKSGHDTVSWYQQALGQGPQFIFQYYEEEERQRGNFPDRFSGHQFPNYSSELNVNALLLGDSALYLCASSRFEDTEAFFGQGTRLTVV.

This clone was seen a single time. The gene calls are TRBV25-1 and TRBJ1-3; D may be TRBD1 (6 bases). The V end lost 8 bases, the J end lost 0 bases, and 20 bases lay between the germline ends. CDR1 is MGHDK, CDR2 SYGVNS, per germline. The CDR3 runs 17 residues. CDR3 DNA sequence: TGTGCCAGCGGAGATCAAGATTACAGGGTCTCTGGAAACACCATATATTTT. It codes for CASGDQDYRVSGNTIYF.

The chain joins TRBV7-8 to TRBJ2-3, with D perhaps matching TRBD2 (6 bases). Germline V CDR1 and CDR2: SGHVS, FQNEAQ. V was trimmed by 3 bases and J by 2 bases, leaving 18 bases between them. This CDR3 has 17 residues. CDR3 in DNA: TGTGCCAGCAGCTTGAGGTCTTTACGGGGGAACACAGATACGCAGTATTTT. The encoded protein is CASSLRSLRGNTDTQYF.

This clone has only one observation. The CDR3 protein is CASSLPRYGYNEQFF. In DNA, the CDR3 is TGTGCCAGCAGCTTACCCAGGTACGGCTACAATGAGCAGTTCTTC. The V and J genes are TRBV7-9 and TRBJ2-1; unclear D gene. This CDR3 is built from 15 residues. CDR1 and CDR2 from the germline V gene are SEHNR and FQNEAQ (reference sequence). V lost 2 bases to trimming and J lost 3 bases, with 11 bases between them.

The CDR3, as DNA: TGTGCCAGCAGCTACCAGGACGGGAACAATCAGCCCCAGCATTTT. This sequence encodes CASSYQDGNNQPQHF. The chain recombines TRBV7-8 with TRBJ1-5; D not certain. This CDR3 contains 15 residues. The germline gives CDR1 SGHVS, CDR2 FQNEAQ. Between the trimmed V and J ends, which lost 4 bases and 3 bases, there was a span of 13 bases.

The chain joins TRBV28 to TRBJ1-5; maybe TRBD1 (6 bases). The CDR3 has 15 amino acids. From germline, CDR1 is MDHEN and CDR2 SYDVKM. V was cut by 6 bases and J by 0 bases, with 12 bases left in between. The CDR3 loop is CASSRTGNSNQPQHF. Written as DNA, the CDR3 is TGTGCCAGCAGCCGCACAGGGAATAGCAATCAGCCCCAGCATTTT.